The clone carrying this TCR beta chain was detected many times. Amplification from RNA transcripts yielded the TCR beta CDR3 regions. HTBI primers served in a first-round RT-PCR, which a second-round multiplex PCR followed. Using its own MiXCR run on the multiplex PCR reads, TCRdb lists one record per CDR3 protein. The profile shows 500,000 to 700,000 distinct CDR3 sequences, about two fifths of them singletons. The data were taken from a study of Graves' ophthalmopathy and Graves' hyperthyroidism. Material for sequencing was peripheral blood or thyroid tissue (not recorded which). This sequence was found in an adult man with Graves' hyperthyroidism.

The CDR3 sequence is CASSQWTGDMNTEAFF. In DNA form, the CDR3 reads TGTGCCAGCAGCCAATGGACAGGGGACATGAACACTGAAGCTTTCTTT. The chain uses TRBV5-6 and TRBJ1-1; TRBD1 matches 9 bases. The CDR3 loop spans 16 amino acids. CDR1 and CDR2 from the germline V gene are SGHDT and YYEEEE. V trimming: 4 bases; J trimming: 0 bases; junction bases outside the gene matches: 7. Full variable domain (remainder filled in from reference TRBV5-6 and TRBJ1-1): DAGVTQSPTHLIKTRGQQVTLRCSPKSGHDTVSWYQQALGQGPQFIFQYYEEEERQRGNFPDRFSGHQFPNYSSELNVNALLLGDSALYLCASSQWTGDMNTEAFFGQGTRLTVV.